A selection of T cell receptor beta chains follows, all from one sample in a study of control samples from healthy donors and cancer patients. Profiling relied on immunoSEQ multiplex PCR, and the TCRdb table lists in-frame clones only, not all of them. This sample has about 120,000 clones, with 93% found just once. Sequencing was carried out using blood. The receptors come from a man aged 30-40 years in good health. CDR3s include the opening cysteine and the closing phenylalanine or tryptophan. D genes are given only for firm matches. Clone size appears in some rows only: once, few, many, or a class for an expanded clone.

J gene: TRBJ1-4
clone size: .
V gene: TRBV24-1
D gene: .
CDR3 protein: CATSDPTEPNEKLFF
CDR3 DNA: TGTGCCACCAGTGACCCGACAGAGCCTAATGAAAAACTGTTTTTT

J gene: TRBJ2-1
clone size: .
V gene: TRBV7-6
D gene: .
CDR3 protein: CASSPAVTWGYNEQFF
CDR3 DNA: TGTGCCAGCAGCCCAGCTGTGACATGGGGGTACAATGAGCAGTTCTTC

J gene: TRBJ1-6
clone size: .
V gene: TRBV28
D gene: .
CDR3 protein: CASRPGGGRNSPLHF
CDR3 DNA: TGTGCCAGCAGACCTGGTGGGGGTCGTAATTCACCCCTCCACTTT

J gene: TRBJ2-3
clone size: .
V gene: TRBV6-5
D gene: TRBD1
CDR3 protein: CASSYRDSRPDTQYF
CDR3 DNA: TGTGCCAGCAGTTACCGGGACAGCCGCCCTGATACGCAGTATTTT

J gene: TRBJ1-1
clone size: once
V gene: TRBV6-6
D gene: .
CDR3 protein: CASMGAGNTEAFF
CDR3 DNA: TGTGCCAGCATGGGGGCGGGTAACACTGAAGCTTTCTTT

J gene: TRBJ1-2
clone size: .
V gene: TRBV4-1
D gene: TRBD1
CDR3 protein: CASSQEGGGYGYTF
CDR3 DNA: TGCGCCAGCAGCCAGGAAGGGGGCGGCTATGGCTACACCTTC

J gene: TRBJ1-5
clone size: .
V gene: TRBV5-1
D gene: .
CDR3 protein: CASSEISGPNNQPQHF
CDR3 DNA: TGCGCCAGCAGCGAAATATCCGGGCCTAACAATCAGCCCCAGCATTTT

J gene: TRBJ2-1
clone size: few
V gene: TRBV5-6
D gene: .
CDR3 protein: CASALQGLSLGYNEQFF
CDR3 DNA: TGTGCCAGCGCCTTGCAGGGGCTCTCCCTAGGATACAATGAGCAGTTCTTC

J gene: TRBJ1-4
clone size: .
V gene: TRBV6-5
D gene: TRBD1
CDR3 protein: CASRSGTGGEKLFF
CDR3 DNA: TGTGCCAGCAGATCCGGGACAGGGGGTGAAAAACTGTTTTTT

J gene: TRBJ1-5
clone size: once
V gene: TRBV6-5
D gene: .
CDR3 protein: CASSAAESNQPQHF
CDR3 DNA: TGTGCCAGCAGCGCGGCAGAAAGCAATCAGCCCCAGCATTTT

J gene: TRBJ1-1
clone size: .
V gene: TRBV5-1
D gene: .
CDR3 protein: CASSWGGDTEAFF
CDR3 DNA: TGCGCCAGCAGCTGGGGCGGGGACACTGAAGCTTTCTTT

J gene: TRBJ1-2
clone size: .
V gene: TRBV5-6
D gene: TRBD1
CDR3 protein: CASSPTGAGGYTF
CDR3 DNA: TGTGCCAGCAGCCCGACAGGGGCGGGTGGCTACACCTTC

J gene: TRBJ2-7
clone size: few
V gene: TRBV3-1/TRBV3-2
D gene: TRBD2
CDR3 protein: CASSHSPRGGLVSYEQYF
CDR3 DNA: TGTGCCAGCAGCCACTCCCCACGGGGGGGCTTAGTCTCCTACGAGCAGTACTTC

J gene: TRBJ2-1
clone size: .
V gene: TRBV7-6
D gene: TRBD2
CDR3 protein: CASSLAMNLAGAYNEQFF
CDR3 DNA: TGTGCCAGCAGCTTAGCGATGAACCTAGCGGGGGCCTACAATGAGCAGTTCTTC

J gene: TRBJ2-3
clone size: .
V gene: TRBV12-5
D gene: TRBD2
CDR3 protein: CASGLPGLGSDTQYF
CDR3 DNA: TGTGCTAGTGGTTTGCCGGGACTAGGGTCAGATACGCAGTATTTT

J gene: TRBJ1-6
clone size: .
V gene: TRBV7-6
D gene: .
CDR3 protein: CASSLEGAGNSPLHF
CDR3 DNA: TGTGCCAGCAGCTTAGAAGGGGCCGGGAATTCACCCCTCCACTTT

J gene: TRBJ1-2
clone size: few
V gene: TRBV11-1
D gene: .
CDR3 protein: CASSLIGEPNYGYTF
CDR3 DNA: TGTGCCAGCAGCTTAATTGGGGAGCCTAACTATGGCTACACCTTC

J gene: TRBJ2-2
clone size: .
V gene: TRBV28
D gene: .
CDR3 protein: CASSKGTGELFF
CDR3 DNA: TGTGCCAGCAGTAAAGGGACCGGGGAGCTGTTTTTT

J gene: TRBJ1-5
clone size: .
V gene: TRBV19
D gene: TRBD1
CDR3 protein: CASSINAGTGGNQPQHF
CDR3 DNA: TGTGCCAGTAGTATAAACGCCGGGACAGGGGGCAATCAGCCCCAGCATTTT

J gene: TRBJ2-2
clone size: .
V gene: TRBV27
D gene: .
CDR3 protein: CASSLAENTGELFF
CDR3 DNA: TGTGCCAGCAGTTTGGCGGAGAACACCGGGGAGCTGTTTTTT

J gene: TRBJ1-2
clone size: .
V gene: TRBV16
D gene: .
CDR3 protein: CASSPETNYGYTF
CDR3 DNA: TGTGCCAGCAGCCCCGAAACTAACTATGGCTACACCTTC

J gene: TRBJ2-2
clone size: .
V gene: TRBV5-4
D gene: .
CDR3 protein: CASSSRGTTGELFF
CDR3 DNA: TGTGCCAGCAGCTCTAGAGGGACCACCGGGGAGCTGTTTTTT

J gene: TRBJ1-1
clone size: once
V gene: TRBV18
D gene: .
CDR3 protein: CASTSFQTEAFF
CDR3 DNA: TGTGCCAGCACTAGCTTCCAGACTGAAGCTTTCTTT

J gene: TRBJ2-5
clone size: .
V gene: TRBV7-7
D gene: TRBD2
CDR3 protein: CASSASGIPETQYF
CDR3 DNA: TGTGCTAGCTCCGCTAGCGGAATTCCTGAGACCCAGTACTTC

J gene: TRBJ1-6
clone size: .
V gene: TRBV6-6
D gene: .
CDR3 protein: CASAVGYNSPLHF
CDR3 DNA: TGTGCCAGCGCAGTCGGATATAATTCACCCCTCCACTTT

J gene: TRBJ2-3
clone size: .
V gene: TRBV19
D gene: .
CDR3 protein: CASSQTDRDTQYF
CDR3 DNA: TGTGCCAGTAGTCAGACGGACAGAGATACGCAGTATTTT

J gene: TRBJ1-2
clone size: .
V gene: TRBV7-9
D gene: TRBD1
CDR3 protein: CASSPTGARGGYTF
CDR3 DNA: TGTGCCAGCAGCCCGACAGGGGCGAGGGGTGGCTACACCTTC

J gene: TRBJ2-7
clone size: .
V gene: TRBV11-2
D gene: .
CDR3 protein: CASQLVSYEQYF
CDR3 DNA: TGTGCCAGCCAGTTGGTTTCCTACGAGCAGTACTTC

J gene: TRBJ1-2
clone size: .
V gene: TRBV20-1
D gene: .
CDR3 protein: CSLGGAFGYTF
CDR3 DNA: TGCAGCCTGGGAGGGGCATTTGGCTACACCTTC

J gene: TRBJ1-4
clone size: .
V gene: TRBV14
D gene: .
CDR3 protein: CASSQTGGSANEKLFF
CDR3 DNA: TGTGCCAGCAGCCAAACGGGAGGGTCGGCTAATGAAAAACTGTTTTTT

J gene: TRBJ2-7
clone size: once
V gene: TRBV5-4
D gene: .
CDR3 protein: CASSLGKVPYEQYF
CDR3 DNA: TGTGCCAGCAGCCTGGGAAAGGTTCCCTACGAGCAGTACTTC

J gene: TRBJ2-7
clone size: .
V gene: TRBV6-5
D gene: .
CDR3 protein: CASQRVWDNSYEQYF
CDR3 DNA: TGTGCCAGCCAGCGAGTGTGGGACAACTCCTACGAGCAGTACTTC

J gene: TRBJ1-2
clone size: .
V gene: TRBV9
D gene: .
CDR3 protein: CASRTDAVGYTF
CDR3 DNA: TGTGCCAGCAGGACAGACGCCGTAGGCTACACCTTC

J gene: TRBJ1-4
clone size: once
V gene: TRBV9
D gene: TRBD1
CDR3 protein: CASSGGTGQGAATNEKLFF
CDR3 DNA: TGTGCCAGCAGCGGGGGAACAGGCCAGGGGGCGGCAACTAATGAAAAACTGTTTTTT

J gene: TRBJ2-7
clone size: .
V gene: TRBV5-1
D gene: .
CDR3 protein: CASRIRTGPTDEQYF
CDR3 DNA: TGCGCCAGCAGAATCAGAACAGGCCCAACGGACGAGCAGTACTTC

J gene: TRBJ2-1
clone size: once
V gene: TRBV7-2
D gene: .
CDR3 protein: CASSLAGGPYNEQFF
CDR3 DNA: TGTGCCAGCAGCTTAGCGGGGGGGCCCTACAATGAGCAGTTCTTC

J gene: TRBJ1-6
clone size: .
V gene: TRBV7-8
D gene: TRBD1
CDR3 protein: CASGPGQINSPLHF
CDR3 DNA: TGTGCCAGCGGGCCGGGACAGATTAATTCACCCCTCCACTTT

J gene: TRBJ1-3
clone size: .
V gene: TRBV5-1
D gene: .
CDR3 protein: CASRRLGTGNTIYF
CDR3 DNA: TGCGCCAGCAGGCGGTTGGGGACTGGAAACACCATATATTTT

J gene: TRBJ1-4
clone size: .
V gene: TRBV25-1
D gene: .
CDR3 protein: CASSLINEKLFF
CDR3 DNA: TGTGCCAGCAGCTTAATTAATGAAAAACTGTTTTTT

J gene: TRBJ1-5
clone size: .
V gene: TRBV15
D gene: .
CDR3 protein: CATSRDRGSNQPQHF
CDR3 DNA: TGTGCCACCAGCAGAGATCGGGGTAGCAATCAGCCCCAGCATTTT

J gene: TRBJ2-1
clone size: .
V gene: TRBV11-3
D gene: .
CDR3 protein: CASSLDGSYNEQFF
CDR3 DNA: TGTGCCAGCAGCTTAGATGGCAGCTACAATGAGCAGTTCTTC

J gene: TRBJ1-4
clone size: .
V gene: TRBV5-6
D gene: .
CDR3 protein: CASSISGTEKLFF
CDR3 DNA: TGTGCCAGCAGCATTTCCGGAACCGAAAAACTGTTTTTT

J gene: TRBJ1-2
clone size: once
V gene: TRBV3-1/TRBV3-2
D gene: TRBD1
CDR3 protein: CASSPETGGRGYTF
CDR3 DNA: TGTGCCAGCAGCCCCGAGACAGGGGGCAGGGGCTACACCTTC

J gene: TRBJ1-2
clone size: once
V gene: TRBV7-2
D gene: TRBD1
CDR3 protein: CASSTPGTANYGYTF
CDR3 DNA: TGTGCCAGCAGCACCCCCGGGACAGCTAACTATGGCTACACCTTC

J gene: TRBJ1-1
clone size: once
V gene: TRBV4-2
D gene: .
CDR3 protein: CASSQGYLGTEAFF
CDR3 DNA: TGTGCCAGCAGCCAAGGATACCTGGGCACTGAAGCTTTCTTT

J gene: TRBJ2-1
clone size: .
V gene: TRBV6-5
D gene: TRBD2
CDR3 protein: CASSYLSGTTHNEQFF
CDR3 DNA: TGTGCCAGCAGTTACCTTTCCGGGACTACCCACAATGAGCAGTTCTTC

J gene: TRBJ1-5
clone size: .
V gene: TRBV4-1
D gene: .
CDR3 protein: CASSQVVSENQPQHF
CDR3 DNA: TGCGCCAGCAGCCAAGTTGTGAGCGAGAATCAGCCCCAGCATTTT

J gene: TRBJ1-1
clone size: .
V gene: TRBV24-1
D gene: .
CDR3 protein: CATSDFGSKAFF
CDR3 DNA: TGTGCCACCAGTGATTTCGGCAGTAAAGCTTTCTTT

J gene: TRBJ1-6
clone size: .
V gene: TRBV5-1
D gene: .
CDR3 protein: CASSLEGTPLHF
CDR3 DNA: TGCGCCAGCAGCTTGGAGGGGACACCCCTCCACTTT

J gene: TRBJ2-1
clone size: .
V gene: TRBV19
D gene: TRBD1
CDR3 protein: CASSTRDSTYNEQFF
CDR3 DNA: TGTGCCAGTAGTACCCGGGACAGCACCTACAATGAGCAGTTCTTC

J gene: TRBJ1-3
clone size: .
V gene: TRBV6-5
D gene: TRBD1
CDR3 protein: CASTLEGASGNTIYF
CDR3 DNA: TGTGCCAGCACATTGGAGGGGGCATCTGGAAACACCATATATTTT

J gene: TRBJ2-7
clone size: .
V gene: TRBV29-1
D gene: TRBD1
CDR3 protein: CSARQGREQYF
CDR3 DNA: TGCAGCGCTCGACAGGGCCGCGAGCAGTACTTC

J gene: TRBJ1-1
clone size: few
V gene: TRBV19
D gene: .
CDR3 protein: CASSIAVRLNTEAFF
CDR3 DNA: TGTGCCAGTAGTATAGCCGTGAGATTGAACACTGAAGCTTTCTTT

J gene: TRBJ2-3
clone size: .
V gene: TRBV7-9
D gene: .
CDR3 protein: CASSPGSGDTQYF
CDR3 DNA: TGTGCCAGCAGCCCCGGGAGCGGAGATACGCAGTATTTT

J gene: TRBJ2-7
clone size: .
V gene: TRBV10-2
D gene: TRBD2
CDR3 protein: CASTGPAGGYEQYF
CDR3 DNA: TGCGCCAGCACTGGTCCAGCGGGGGGCTACGAGCAGTACTTC

J gene: TRBJ2-5
clone size: .
V gene: TRBV7-9
D gene: TRBD1
CDR3 protein: CASSPPGQGGETQYF
CDR3 DNA: TGTGCCAGCAGCCCACCGGGACAGGGAGGAGAGACCCAGTACTTC

J gene: TRBJ2-7
clone size: once
V gene: TRBV10-2
D gene: TRBD2
CDR3 protein: CASSEYKWASGTYEQYF
CDR3 DNA: TGCGCCAGCAGTGAGTATAAATGGGCTAGCGGCACCTACGAGCAGTACTTC